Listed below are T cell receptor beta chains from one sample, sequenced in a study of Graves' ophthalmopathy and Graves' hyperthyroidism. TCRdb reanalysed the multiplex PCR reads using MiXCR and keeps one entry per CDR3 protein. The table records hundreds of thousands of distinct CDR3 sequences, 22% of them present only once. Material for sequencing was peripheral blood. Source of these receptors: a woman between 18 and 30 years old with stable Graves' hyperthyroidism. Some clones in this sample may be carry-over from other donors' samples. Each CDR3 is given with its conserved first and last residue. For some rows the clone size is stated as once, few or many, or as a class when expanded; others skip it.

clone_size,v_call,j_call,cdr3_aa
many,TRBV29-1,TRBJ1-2,CSVLGLPGGYGYTF
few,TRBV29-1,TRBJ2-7,CSVEDPTANRGEQYF
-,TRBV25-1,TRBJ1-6,CASSEYAGQGRVEVLHF
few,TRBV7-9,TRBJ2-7,CASSSGPGYEQYF
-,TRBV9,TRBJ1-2,CASSPPDRGNYGYTF
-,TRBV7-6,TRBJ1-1,CASSLALGPMNTEAFF
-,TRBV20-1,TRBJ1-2,CSAREAEGRYTF
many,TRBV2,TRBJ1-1,CASRPSRTKNTEAFF
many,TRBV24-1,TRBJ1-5,CATSDPGKAGQPQHF
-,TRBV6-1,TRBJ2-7,CASSEAGGRLYEQYF
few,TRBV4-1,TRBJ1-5,CASSQPKGLRGNQPQHF
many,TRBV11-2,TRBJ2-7,CASSSPGQVTTYEQYF
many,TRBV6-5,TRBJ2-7,CASSRDGIYEQYF
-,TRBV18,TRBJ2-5,CASSPRTGGEETQYF
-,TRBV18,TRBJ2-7,CASSSRQSSYEQYF
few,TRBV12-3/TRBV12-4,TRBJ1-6,CASSPGQGGSHLHF